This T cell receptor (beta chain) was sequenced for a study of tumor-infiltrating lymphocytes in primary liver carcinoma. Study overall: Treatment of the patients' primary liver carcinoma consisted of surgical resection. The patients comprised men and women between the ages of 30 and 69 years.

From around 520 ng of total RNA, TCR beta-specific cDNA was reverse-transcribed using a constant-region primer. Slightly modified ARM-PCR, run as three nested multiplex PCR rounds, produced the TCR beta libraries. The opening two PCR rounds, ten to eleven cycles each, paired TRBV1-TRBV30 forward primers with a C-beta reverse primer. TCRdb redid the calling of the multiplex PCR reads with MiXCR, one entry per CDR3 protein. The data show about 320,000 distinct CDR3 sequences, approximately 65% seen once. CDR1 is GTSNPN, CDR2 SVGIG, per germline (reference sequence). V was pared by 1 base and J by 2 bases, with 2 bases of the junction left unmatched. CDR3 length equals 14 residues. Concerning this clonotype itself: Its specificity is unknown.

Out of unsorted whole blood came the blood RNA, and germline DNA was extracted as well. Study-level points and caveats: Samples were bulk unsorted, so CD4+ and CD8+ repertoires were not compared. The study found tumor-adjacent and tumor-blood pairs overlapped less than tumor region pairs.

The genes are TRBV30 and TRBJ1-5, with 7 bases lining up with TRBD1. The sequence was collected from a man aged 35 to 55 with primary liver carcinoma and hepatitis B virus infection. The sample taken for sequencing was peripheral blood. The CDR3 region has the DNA TGTGCCTGGAGTGGCAGGGGGGGCAATCAGCCCCAGCATTTT. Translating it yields CAWSGRGGNQPQHF. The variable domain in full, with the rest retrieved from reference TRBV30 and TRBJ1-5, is SQTIHQWPATLVQPVGSPLSLECTVEGTSNPNLYWYRQAAGRGLQLLFYSVGIGQISSEVPQNLSASRPQDRQFILSSKKLLLSDSGFYLCAWSGRGGNQPQHFGDGTRLSIL.